The clone carrying this TCR beta chain was observed once. The PCR was carried out with 60 Vbeta primers and 13 Jbeta primers. Sequencing was performed with immunoSEQ multiplex PCR; in TCRdb, only in-frame clones are kept and a portion is missing. In the table there are about 160,000 clones, approximately 77% of which are singletons. The sample originates from a study of cytomegalovirus exposure and HLA in healthy donors. The CDR3 covers 13 residues. Germline CDR1 reads SGDLS; CDR2 reads YYNGEE. Trimming stripped 4 bases from V and 4 bases from J, with 11 bases between. Sequences were obtained from PBMCs. The receptor was derived from a male donor in good health and CMV-seropositive. The chain recombines TRBV9 with TRBJ2-5; the D gene is possibly TRBD2 (6 bases). The CDR3 region has the DNA TGTGCCAGCAGCCCGCAGGGAGGAGAGACCCAGTACTTC. It yields the protein CASSPQGGETQYF.